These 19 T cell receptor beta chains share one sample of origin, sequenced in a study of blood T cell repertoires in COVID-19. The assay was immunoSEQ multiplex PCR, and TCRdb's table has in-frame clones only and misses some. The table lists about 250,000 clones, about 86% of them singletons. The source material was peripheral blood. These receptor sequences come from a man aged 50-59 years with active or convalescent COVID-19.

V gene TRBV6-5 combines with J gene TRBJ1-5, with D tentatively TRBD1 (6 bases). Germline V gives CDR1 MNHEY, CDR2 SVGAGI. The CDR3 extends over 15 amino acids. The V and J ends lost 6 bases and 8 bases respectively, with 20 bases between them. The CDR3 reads CASSSPSGGGEPQHF. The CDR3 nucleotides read TGTGCCAGCAGCTCCCCTTCCGGGGGGGGCGAGCCCCAGCATTTT.

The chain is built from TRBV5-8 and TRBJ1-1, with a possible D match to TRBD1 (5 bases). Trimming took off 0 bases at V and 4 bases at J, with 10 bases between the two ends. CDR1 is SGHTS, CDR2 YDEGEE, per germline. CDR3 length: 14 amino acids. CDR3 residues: CASSLEGRSTEAFF. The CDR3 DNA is TGTGCCAGCAGCTTGGAGGGGCGGTCCACTGAAGCTTTCTTT.

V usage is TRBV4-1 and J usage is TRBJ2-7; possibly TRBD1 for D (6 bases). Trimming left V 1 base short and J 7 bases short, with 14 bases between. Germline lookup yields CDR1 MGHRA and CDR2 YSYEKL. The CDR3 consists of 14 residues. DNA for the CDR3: TGCGCCAGCAGCCAAGGGGACATAACAGGGGAGCAGTACTTC. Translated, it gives CASSQGDITGEQYF.

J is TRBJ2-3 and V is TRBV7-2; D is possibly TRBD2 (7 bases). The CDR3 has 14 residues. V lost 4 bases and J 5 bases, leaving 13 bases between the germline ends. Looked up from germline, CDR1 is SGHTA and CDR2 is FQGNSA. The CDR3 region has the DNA TGTGCCAGCAGCTCCGGGGGGCTTATAGATACGCAGTATTTT. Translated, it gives CASSSGGLIDTQYF.

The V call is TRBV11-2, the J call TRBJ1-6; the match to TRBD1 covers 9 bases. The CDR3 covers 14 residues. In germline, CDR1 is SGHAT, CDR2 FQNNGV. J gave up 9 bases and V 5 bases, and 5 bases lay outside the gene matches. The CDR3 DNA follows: TGTGCCAGCAGCAGGGGACAGGGTTCTTCACCCCTCCACTTT. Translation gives CASSRGQGSSPLHF.

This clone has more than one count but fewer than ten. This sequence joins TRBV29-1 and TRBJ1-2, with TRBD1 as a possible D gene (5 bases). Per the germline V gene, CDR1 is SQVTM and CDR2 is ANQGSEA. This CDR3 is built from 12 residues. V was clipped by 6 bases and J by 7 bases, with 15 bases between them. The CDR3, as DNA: TGCAGCGTGGCCCAGGGTGAAGCTGGCTACACCTTC. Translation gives CSVAQGEAGYTF. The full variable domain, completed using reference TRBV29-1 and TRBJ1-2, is SAVISQKPSRDICQRGTSLTIQCQVDSQVTMMFWYRQQPGQSLTLIATANQGSEATYESGFVIDKFPISRPNLTFSTLTVSNMSPEDSSIYLCSVAQGEAGYTFGSGTRLTVV.

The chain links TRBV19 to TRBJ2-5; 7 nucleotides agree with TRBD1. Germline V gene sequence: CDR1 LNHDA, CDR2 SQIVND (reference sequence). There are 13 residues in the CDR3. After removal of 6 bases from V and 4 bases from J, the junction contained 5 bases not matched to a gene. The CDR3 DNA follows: TGTGCCAGTAGCGGGGACAGAGGAGAGACCCAGTACTTC. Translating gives CASSGDRGETQYF.

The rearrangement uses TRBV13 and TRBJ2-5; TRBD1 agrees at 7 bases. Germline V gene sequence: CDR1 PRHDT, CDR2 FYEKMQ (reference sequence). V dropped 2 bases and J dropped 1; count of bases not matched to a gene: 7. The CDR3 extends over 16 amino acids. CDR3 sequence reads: CASSLRTGRSQETQYF. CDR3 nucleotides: TGTGCCAGCAGCTTAAGGACAGGCCGAAGCCAAGAGACCCAGTACTTC.

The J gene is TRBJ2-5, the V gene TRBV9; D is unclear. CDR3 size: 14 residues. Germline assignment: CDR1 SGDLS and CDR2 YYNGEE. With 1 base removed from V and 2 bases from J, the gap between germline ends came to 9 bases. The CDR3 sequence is CASSVQAVQETQYF. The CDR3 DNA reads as TGTGCCAGCAGCGTACAAGCTGTTCAAGAGACCCAGTACTTC.

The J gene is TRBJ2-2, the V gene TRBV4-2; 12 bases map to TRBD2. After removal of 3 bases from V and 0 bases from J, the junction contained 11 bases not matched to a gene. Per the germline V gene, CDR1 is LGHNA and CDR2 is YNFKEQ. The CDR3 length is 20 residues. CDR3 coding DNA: TGTGCCAGCAGCCAGCCACTAGCGGGGGGTACGGGAACGAACACCGGGGAGCTGTTTTTT. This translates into CASSQPLAGGTGTNTGELFF.

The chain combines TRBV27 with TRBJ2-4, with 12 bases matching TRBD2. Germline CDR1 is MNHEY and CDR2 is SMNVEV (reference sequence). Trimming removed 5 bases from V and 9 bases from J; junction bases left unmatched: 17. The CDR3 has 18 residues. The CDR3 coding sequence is TGTGCCAGCAGTGCACGCCCTTCTAGCGGGGGGGAAGAGGTCATTCAGTACTTC. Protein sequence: CASSARPSSGGEEVIQYF.

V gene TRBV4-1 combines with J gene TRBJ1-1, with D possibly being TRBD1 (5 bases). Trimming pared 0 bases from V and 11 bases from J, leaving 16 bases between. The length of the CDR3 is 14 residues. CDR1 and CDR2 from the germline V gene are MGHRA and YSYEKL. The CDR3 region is CASSQEPRPKGAFF. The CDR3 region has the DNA TGCGCCAGCAGCCAAGAGCCTAGGCCAAAGGGGGCTTTCTTT.

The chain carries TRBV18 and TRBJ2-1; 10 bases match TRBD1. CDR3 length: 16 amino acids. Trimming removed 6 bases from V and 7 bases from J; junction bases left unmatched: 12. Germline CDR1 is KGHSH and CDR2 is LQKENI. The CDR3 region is CASSRSGTGVRNEQFF. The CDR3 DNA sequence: TGTGCCAGCTCGCGTAGCGGGACAGGGGTGAGGAATGAGCAGTTCTTC. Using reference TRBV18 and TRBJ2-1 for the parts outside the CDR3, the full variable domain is NAGVMQNPRHLVRRRGQEARLRCSPMKGHSHVYWYRQLPEEGLKFMVYLQKENIIDESGMPKERFSAEFPKEGPSILRIQQVVRGDSAAYFCASSRSGTGVRNEQFFGPGTRLTVL.

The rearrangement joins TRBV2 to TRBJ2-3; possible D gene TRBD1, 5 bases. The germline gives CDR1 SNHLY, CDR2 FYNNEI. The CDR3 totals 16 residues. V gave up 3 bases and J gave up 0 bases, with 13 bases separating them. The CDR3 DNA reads TGTGCCAGCAGTGATGGCTTTGGGGCGAGCACAGATACGCAGTATTTT. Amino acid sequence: CASSDGFGASTDTQYF.

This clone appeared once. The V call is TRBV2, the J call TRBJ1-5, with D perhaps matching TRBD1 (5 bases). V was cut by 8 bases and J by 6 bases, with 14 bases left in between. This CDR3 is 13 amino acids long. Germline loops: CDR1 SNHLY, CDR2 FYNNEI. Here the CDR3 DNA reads TGTGCCAGCGGGTCGGGGGAACCTCAGCCCCAGCATTTT. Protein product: CASGSGEPQPQHF.

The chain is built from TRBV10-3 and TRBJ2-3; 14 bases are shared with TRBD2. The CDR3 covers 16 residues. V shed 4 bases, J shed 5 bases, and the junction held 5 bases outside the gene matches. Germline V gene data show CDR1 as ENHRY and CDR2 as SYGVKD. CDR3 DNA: TGTGCCATCAGTGGACTAGCGGGGGGGGAGGGAGATACGCAGTATTTT. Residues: CAISGLAGGEGDTQYF.

In nucleotides, the CDR3 is TGTGCCAGCAGCCAACCCTCGGGACAGGTTAACTACGAGCAGTACTTC. This gives the protein CASSQPSGQVNYEQYF. V usage is TRBV28 and J usage is TRBJ2-7; the match to TRBD1 covers 8 bases. This CDR3 is 16 amino acids long. Germline V gene sequence: CDR1 MDHEN, CDR2 SYDVKM. After removal of 6 bases from V and 3 bases from J, the junction contained 13 bases not matched to a gene. Based on the CDR3 plus reference TRBV28 and TRBJ2-7, the full variable domain is DVKVTQSSRYLVKRTGEKVFLECVQDMDHENMFWYRQDPGLGLRLIYFSYDVKMKEKGDIPEGYSVSREKKERFSLILESASTNQTSMYLCASSQPSGQVNYEQYFGPGTRLTVT.

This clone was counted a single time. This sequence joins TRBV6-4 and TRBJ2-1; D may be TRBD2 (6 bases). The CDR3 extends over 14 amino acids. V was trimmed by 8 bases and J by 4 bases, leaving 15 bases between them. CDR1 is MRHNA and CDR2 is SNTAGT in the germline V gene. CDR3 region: CASVSGLTYNEQFF. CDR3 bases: TGTGCCAGCGTCTCGGGACTCACTTACAATGAGCAGTTCTTC.

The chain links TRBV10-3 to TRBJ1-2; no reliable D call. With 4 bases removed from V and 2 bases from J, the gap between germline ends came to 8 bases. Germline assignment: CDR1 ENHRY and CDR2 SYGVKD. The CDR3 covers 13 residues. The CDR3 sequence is CAISGGENYGYTF. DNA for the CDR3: TGTGCCATCAGTGGCGGGGAAAACTATGGCTACACCTTC.